One sample yielded the 8 T cell receptor beta chains listed below, sequenced in a study of blood T cell repertoires in COVID-19. The repertoire was sequenced with immunoSEQ multiplex PCR; TCRdb's copy has only in-frame clones and lacks some. Altogether some 190,000 clones are present, 86% being singletons, with the ten largest covering around 6%. The source material was PBMCs or T cells enriched from blood (not recorded which). The receptor set was obtained from a middle-aged man with acute COVID-19.

The rearrangement joins TRBV5-4 to TRBJ2-3; 9 nucleotides align to TRBD2. Unmatched junction bases numbered 5, after V lost 4 bases and J lost 5 bases. CDR1 SGHNT and CDR2 YYREEE come from the germline V gene (reference sequence). The CDR3 spans 14 residues. Here the CDR3 reads CASSSAGGGDTQYF. In DNA form, the CDR3 reads TGTGCCAGCAGCAGCGCGGGGGGGGGAGATACGCAGTATTTT.

V usage is TRBV2 and J usage is TRBJ2-5, with TRBD2 as a possible D gene (5 bases). This CDR3 spans 13 amino acids. Trimming pared 4 bases from V and 5 bases from J, leaving 11 bases between. Germline loops: CDR1 SNHLY, CDR2 FYNNEI. The CDR3 loop reads CASSGRQFETQYF. CDR3 in DNA: TGTGCCAGCAGTGGGAGGCAGTTCGAGACCCAGTACTTC. The full variable domain, in which reference TRBV2 and TRBJ2-5 provide the parts outside the CDR3, is EPEVTQTPSHQVTQMGQEVILRCVPISNHLYFYWYRQILGQKVEFLVSFYNNEISEKSEIFDDQFSVERPDGSNFTLKIRSTKLEDSAMYFCASSGRQFETQYFGPGTRLLVL.

V gene TRBV5-1 combines with J gene TRBJ1-1, with 7 bases matching TRBD1. The germline V gene encodes CDR1 SGHRS and CDR2 YFSETQ. This CDR3 region has 16 residues. After removal of 4 bases from V and 5 bases from J, the junction contained 14 bases not matched to a gene. The CDR3 loop is CASSPFATGASTEAFF. The CDR3 region has the DNA TGCGCCAGCAGCCCCTTTGCTACAGGGGCTAGTACTGAAGCTTTCTTT.

The table lists this clone with a count of one. The rearrangement uses TRBV28 and TRBJ1-1; D is undetermined. The CDR3 length is 14 residues. The V end was cut by 2 bases, the J end by 1 base, with 8 bases between. Germline V gene lookup returns CDR1 MDHEN and CDR2 SYDVKM. CDR3 protein: CASSLRPGNTEAFF. DNA of the CDR3: TGTGCCAGCAGTTTAAGGCCGGGGAACACTGAAGCTTTCTTT. The full variable domain, with the rest looked up from reference TRBV28 and TRBJ1-1, is DVKVTQSSRYLVKRTGEKVFLECVQDMDHENMFWYRQDPGLGLRLIYFSYDVKMKEKGDIPEGYSVSREKKERFSLILESASTNQTSMYLCASSLRPGNTEAFFGQGTRLTVV.

The chain uses TRBV12-5 and TRBJ2-7, with a tentative D call TRBD1 (6 bases). This CDR3 spans 13 amino acids. Germline CDR1 is LGHNT and CDR2 is FRNRAP. Trimming took 4 bases from V and 2 from J, leaving 9 bases between them. CDR3 region: CASGSDRTYEQYF. The CDR3 DNA is TGTGCTAGTGGTTCAGACAGGACCTACGAGCAGTACTTC.

This clone was seen a single time. The J gene is TRBJ2-7, the V gene TRBV30; 9 bases are shared with TRBD2. This CDR3 comprises 14 residues. V shed 5 bases and J 0 bases; nucleotides not matched to a gene: 5. Germline V gene data show CDR1 as GTSNPN and CDR2 as SVGIG (reference sequence). The CDR3 coding sequence is TGTGCCTGGGGGCGGGGGGGGCTCTCCTACGAGCAGTACTTC. Translated, it gives CAWGRGGLSYEQYF. Full variable domain (missing parts from reference TRBV30 and TRBJ2-7): SQTIHQWPATLVQPVGSPLSLECTVEGTSNPNLYWYRQAAGRGLQLLFYSVGIGQISSEVPQNLSASRPQDRQFILSSKKLLLSDSGFYLCAWGRGGLSYEQYFGPGTRLTVT.

The J gene is TRBJ2-2, the V gene TRBV2; 8 bases fit TRBD2. This CDR3 is 16 amino acids long. Germline assignment: CDR1 SNHLY and CDR2 FYNNEI. V lost 4 bases, J lost 4 bases, and 8 bases stayed unmatched. In DNA, the CDR3 is TGTGCCAGCAGTGGCCCAAGCGGGAGTATCACCGGGGAGCTGTTTTTT. As protein: CASSGPSGSITGELFF.

This sequence joins TRBV10-2 and TRBJ2-7; 7 bases are shared with TRBD2. Looked up from germline, CDR1 is WSHSY and CDR2 is SAAADI. CDR3 size: 13 residues. Trimming took 3 bases from V and 3 from J; bases not matched to a gene: 2. The CDR3 protein is CASSDGGGYEQYF. DNA of the CDR3: TGCGCCAGCAGTGATGGGGGGGGCTACGAGCAGTACTTC.